What follows describes a single TCR beta chain. This entry belongs to a study of blood T cell repertoires in COVID-19. As for the study in general: Nucleic acid was either cDNA or gDNA, and it came from T cells, B-cell-depleted T cells, or PBMCs.

The CDR3 contains 15 residues. V dropped 3 bases and J dropped 8; count of bases not matched to a gene: 10. Germline V gives CDR1 LNHDA, CDR2 SQIVND (reference sequence). The authors' processing: From reference gene primer amplification, estimates of nucleated cell counts were derived. Some clones are missing from TCRdb's copy, which holds only in-frame ones; the method was immunoSEQ multiplex PCR. Clone size and V and J calls were adopted from that table, with D and trimming inferred from the DNA. Among about 40,000 clones listed, around 86% were seen once. The clonotype comes from a human donor in a cohort sampled during active COVID-19. Sample: peripheral blood. V and J are TRBV19 and TRBJ2-7; 10 nucleotides align to TRBD1. The CDR3 reads CASSMYRDRGEKQYF. CDR3 coding DNA: TGTGCCAGTAGTATGTACCGGGACAGGGGTGAGAAGCAGTACTTC.